Following are 20 T cell receptor beta chains from one sample sequenced in a study of OX40 agonist ivuxolimab in advanced cancers. Library preparation used the immunoSEQ multiplex PCR assay. In its TCRdb copy, this immuneACCESS table keeps in-frame sequences only and misses some clones. Where compared with another copy, unresolved V genes explain less than half of these, and the others have no known cause. This sample is represented by around 55,000 clones; around 87% of them were singletons. The top ten hold approximately 13% of the sample. Sequences were derived from CD4+ or CD8+ T cells sorted from blood, sampled in a trial of the OX40 agonist ivuxolimab. Every receptor here comes from an adult with an advanced solid tumor such as melanoma, head and neck, liver or kidney cancer.

With respect to this clone: The sample has other DNA sequences that encode this CDR3 too. This chain links TRBV19 with TRBJ1-5; D is unclear. Germline CDR1 is LNHDA and CDR2 is SQIVND (reference sequence). This CDR3 is 14 amino acids long. V lost 1 base and J lost 1, with 5 bases in between. CDR3 sequence reads: CASSIVGSNQPQHF. In nucleotides, the CDR3 is TGTGCCAGTAGTATAGTAGGGAGCAATCAGCCCCAGCATTTT.

The chain recombines TRBV28 with TRBJ1-3, with 7 bases that match TRBD1. Germline V lookup: CDR1 MDHEN, CDR2 SYDVKM. V was clipped by 6 bases and J by 4 bases; unmatched bases: 12. There are 16 residues in the CDR3. The CDR3 loop reads CASSLIRDSTGNTIYF. In DNA, the CDR3 is TGTGCCAGCAGCCTAATCCGGGACAGCACCGGAAACACCATATATTTT.

The chain employs TRBV6-5 and TRBJ1-4; a weak D match, TRBD1 (6 bases). CDR1 and CDR2 from the germline V gene are MNHEY and SVGAGI. CDR3 length: 15 residues. Trimming left V 6 bases short and J 8 bases short, with 19 bases between. The DNA for the CDR3 is TGTGCCAGCAGACGCGGGACAATGTTTCAGGAAAAACTGTTTTTT. Protein: CASRRGTMFQEKLFF.

The chain has TRBV7-6 and TRBJ1-5; the match to TRBD1 covers 9 bases. With 0 bases clipped from V and 6 bases from J, the junction kept 3 bases outside the gene matches. Germline CDR1 reads SGHVS; CDR2 reads FNYEAQ. This CDR3 region has 15 residues. Here the CDR3 DNA reads TGTGCCAGCAGCTTAGCGACAGGGGGTCTTCAGCCCCAGCATTTT. Its protein product is CASSLATGGLQPQHF.

The chain employs TRBV29-1 and TRBJ2-6; no reliable D call. From germline, CDR1 is SQVTM and CDR2 ANQGSEA. The CDR3 runs to 13 residues. Trimming stripped 4 bases from V and 0 bases from J, with 4 bases between. As DNA, the CDR3 is TGCAGCGTTGTCAGCTCTGGGGCCAACGTCCTGACTTTC. It codes for CSVVSSGANVLTF.

The chain employs TRBV6-5 and TRBJ1-2; D unclear. The CDR3 sequence is 14 residues long. Germline V gives CDR1 MNHEY, CDR2 SVGAGI. V shed 6 bases and J shed 4 bases, with 15 bases lying between them. CDR3 residues: CASREDGGIYGYTF. The CDR3 DNA reads TGTGCCAGCAGAGAGGACGGAGGCATCTATGGCTACACCTTC.

This chain uses TRBV5-6 with TRBJ1-5; no clear D. The germline V gene encodes CDR1 SGHDT and CDR2 YYEEEE. Trimming took off 4 bases at V and 5 bases at J, with 22 bases between the two ends. The CDR3 contains 17 residues. The CDR3 DNA sequence: TGTGCCAGCAGCGGCGGCGGGCCGTCCGGCAATTATCAGCCCCAGCATTTT. It yields the protein CASSGGGPSGNYQPQHF.

The chain uses TRBV5-1 and TRBJ2-3; TRBD1 is a possible D gene (5 bases). The CDR3 spans 14 residues. Germline CDR1 SGHRS, CDR2 YFSETQ. V was clipped by 4 bases and J by 0 bases, with 9 bases between them. The chain's CDR3 is CASSGAPSTDTQYF. The CDR3 DNA follows: TGCGCCAGCAGCGGGGCACCAAGCACAGATACGCAGTATTTT.

The chain recombines TRBV28 with TRBJ2-7; D gene ambiguous. Germline-derived CDR1 and CDR2 are MDHEN and SYDVKM. The CDR3 extends over 15 amino acids. V lost 7 bases and J lost 5, with 21 bases in between. The CDR3 spells CASNLRLNLGHEQYF. CDR3 in DNA: TGTGCCAGCAATCTGAGGCTTAACCTAGGCCACGAGCAGTACTTC.

The genes are TRBV15 and TRBJ1-3, with D maybe TRBD1 (5 bases). CDR3 size: 20 residues. V was trimmed by 1 base and J by 0 bases, leaving 22 bases between them. CDR1 is LNHNV, CDR2 YYDKDF, per germline (reference sequence). This chain's CDR3 is CATSRGLGVRNSPSGNTIYF. CDR3 bases: TGTGCCACCAGCAGAGGTCTAGGGGTCCGGAACAGCCCCTCTGGAAACACCATATATTTT.

The chain employs TRBV29-1 and TRBJ2-1, with 8 bases fitting TRBD2. The trim removed 7 bases at V and 3 bases at J, leaving 2 bases unmatched. This CDR3 region has 12 residues. Germline CDR1 reads SQVTM; CDR2 reads ANQGSEA. The CDR3 coding sequence is TGCAGCGGACTAGCGTTCTACAATGAGCAGTTCTTC. Protein product: CSGLAFYNEQFF.

The chain uses TRBV28 and TRBJ2-1; D possibly corresponds to TRBD2 (5 bases). Trimming shortened V by 5 bases and J by 7 bases, and 6 bases separated the two germline ends. In germline, CDR1 is MDHEN, CDR2 SYDVKM. This CDR3 comprises 11 residues. The CDR3 DNA is TGTGCCAGCAGTCGGGGTAATGAGCAGTTCTTC. Its protein is CASSRGNEQFF.

V gene TRBV28 combines with J gene TRBJ1-1; 8 nucleotides match TRBD1. Trimming removed 5 bases from V and 4 bases from J; junction bases left unmatched: 6. The CDR3 loop spans 14 amino acids. From germline, CDR1 is MDHEN and CDR2 SYDVKM. DNA of the CDR3: TGTGCCAGCAGTCCAGGGGGCCGGGGCACTGAAGCTTTCTTT. Encoded protein: CASSPGGRGTEAFF.

This clone appeared a single time. CDR3 region: CSVGPVDRDISWDEQFF. The CDR3 nucleotides read TGCAGCGTTGGCCCCGTGGACAGGGATATATCATGGGATGAGCAGTTCTTC. The chain combines TRBV29-1 with TRBJ2-1, with 8 positions matching TRBD1. The CDR3 runs 17 residues. Trimming took 4 bases from V and 8 from J; bases not matched to a gene: 19. From germline, CDR1 is SQVTM and CDR2 ANQGSEA.

The V and J genes are TRBV19 and TRBJ1-5; D may be TRBD1 (6 bases). V lost 5 bases, J lost 4 bases, and 9 bases lay in between. The CDR3 consists of 13 residues. Germline assignment: CDR1 LNHDA and CDR2 SQIVND (reference sequence). CDR3 protein: CASSDRRNQPQHF. CDR3 DNA sequence: TGTGCCAGTAGTGACAGGCGGAATCAGCCCCAGCATTTT.

The V call is TRBV6-5, the J call TRBJ1-6, with TRBD1 matching over 7 bases. Trimming cost V 4 bases and J 7 bases; bases outside gene matches: 4. The CDR3 covers 14 residues. CDR1 is MNHEY, CDR2 SVGAGI, per germline. CDR3 nucleotide sequence: TGTGCCAGCAGTTTTCAGGGGGGGAATTCACCCCTCCACTTT. This codes for CASSFQGGNSPLHF.

The V and J genes are TRBV19 and TRBJ2-6; the D call may be TRBD1 or TRBD2 (5 bases each). The CDR3 loop spans 18 amino acids. Germline CDR1 reads LNHDA; CDR2 reads SQIVND (reference sequence). Trimming removed 4 bases from V and 0 bases from J, with 16 bases in between. In nucleotides, the CDR3 is TGTGCCAGTAGTAGGGACGCATTAGCCTTCTCTGGGGCCAACGTCCTGACTTTC. Translation gives CASSRDALAFSGANVLTF.

This chain joins TRBV4-1 and TRBJ2-7, with 7 bases identical to TRBD1. This CDR3 has 15 amino acids. The germline V gene has CDR1 MGHRA and CDR2 YSYEKL. The V and J ends lost 1 base and 2 bases, in that order; junction bases with no gene match: 5. CDR3 bases: TGCGCCAGCAGCCAAGCCGGGACAGCCCCCTACGAGCAGTACTTC. Amino acids: CASSQAGTAPYEQYF.

This clone came up a few times. The same CDR3 is also encoded by other DNA sequences in this sample. The CDR3 sequence is CASSPEGGARTEAFF. The CDR3 DNA follows: TGTGCCAGCAGCCCCGAGGGGGGGGCTAGGACTGAAGCTTTCTTT. V gene TRBV9 combines with J gene TRBJ1-1; D perhaps matches TRBD1 (6 bases). Trimming removed 4 bases at V and 5 bases at J, with 18 bases between. This CDR3 region has 15 residues. Germline loops: CDR1 SGDLS, CDR2 YYNGEE.

J is TRBJ2-3 and V is TRBV11-2; TRBD2 might be the D (5 bases). Trimming shortened V by 6 bases and J by 2 bases, and 18 bases separated the two germline ends. Germline assignment: CDR1 SGHAT and CDR2 FQNNGV. The CDR3 length is 16 residues. CDR3 region: CASSLPPPGDTDTQYF. The CDR3 coding sequence is TGTGCCAGCAGTTTGCCCCCCCCCGGGGACACAGATACGCAGTATTTT.